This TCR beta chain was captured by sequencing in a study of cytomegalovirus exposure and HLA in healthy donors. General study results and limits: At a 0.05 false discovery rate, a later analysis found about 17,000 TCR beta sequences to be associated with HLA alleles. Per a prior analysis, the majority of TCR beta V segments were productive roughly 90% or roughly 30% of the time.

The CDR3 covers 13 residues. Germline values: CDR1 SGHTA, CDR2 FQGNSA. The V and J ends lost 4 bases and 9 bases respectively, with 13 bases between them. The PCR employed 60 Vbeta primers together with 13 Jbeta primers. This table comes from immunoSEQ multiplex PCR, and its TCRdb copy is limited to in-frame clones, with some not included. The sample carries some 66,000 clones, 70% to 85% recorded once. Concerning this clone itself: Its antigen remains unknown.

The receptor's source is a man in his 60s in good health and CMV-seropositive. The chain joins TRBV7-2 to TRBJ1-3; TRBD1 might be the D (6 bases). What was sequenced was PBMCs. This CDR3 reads CASSSRGIGTIYF. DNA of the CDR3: TGTGCCAGCAGCTCAAGGGGGATCGGCACCATATATTTT.